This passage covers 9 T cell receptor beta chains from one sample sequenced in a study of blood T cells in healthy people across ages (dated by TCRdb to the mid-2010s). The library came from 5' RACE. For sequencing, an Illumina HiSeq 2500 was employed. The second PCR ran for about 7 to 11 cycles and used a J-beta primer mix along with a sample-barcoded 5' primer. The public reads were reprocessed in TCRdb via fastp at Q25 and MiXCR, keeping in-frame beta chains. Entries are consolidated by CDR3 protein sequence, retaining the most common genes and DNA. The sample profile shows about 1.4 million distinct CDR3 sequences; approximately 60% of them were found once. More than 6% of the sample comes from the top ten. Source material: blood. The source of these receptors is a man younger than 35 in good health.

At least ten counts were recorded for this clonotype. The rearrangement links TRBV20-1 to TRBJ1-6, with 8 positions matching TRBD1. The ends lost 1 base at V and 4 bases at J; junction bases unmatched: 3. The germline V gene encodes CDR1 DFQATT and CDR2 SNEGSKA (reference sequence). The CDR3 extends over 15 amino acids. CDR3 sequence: CSARGQGAYNSPLHF. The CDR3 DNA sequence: TGCAGTGCTAGAGGCCAGGGGGCGTATAATTCACCCCTCCACTTT.

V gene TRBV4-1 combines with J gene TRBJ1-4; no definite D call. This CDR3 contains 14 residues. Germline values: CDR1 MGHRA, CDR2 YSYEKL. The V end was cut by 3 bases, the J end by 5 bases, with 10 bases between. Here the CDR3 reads CASSQINENEKLFF. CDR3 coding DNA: TGCGCCAGCAGCCAGATAAACGAAAATGAAAAACTGTTTTTT.

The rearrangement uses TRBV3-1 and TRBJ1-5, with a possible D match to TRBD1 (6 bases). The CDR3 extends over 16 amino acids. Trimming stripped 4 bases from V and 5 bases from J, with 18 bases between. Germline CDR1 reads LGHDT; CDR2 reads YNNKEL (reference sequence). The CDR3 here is CASSPGGASGDQPQHF. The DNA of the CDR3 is TGTGCCAGCAGCCCCGGGGGGGCCTCCGGTGATCAGCCCCAGCATTTT.

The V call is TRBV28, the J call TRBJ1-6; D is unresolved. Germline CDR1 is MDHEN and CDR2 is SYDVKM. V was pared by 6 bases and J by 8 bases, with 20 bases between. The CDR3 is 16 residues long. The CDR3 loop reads CASRGMGGPVDSPLHF. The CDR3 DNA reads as TGTGCCAGCAGGGGGATGGGAGGGCCAGTAGATTCACCCCTCCACTTT.

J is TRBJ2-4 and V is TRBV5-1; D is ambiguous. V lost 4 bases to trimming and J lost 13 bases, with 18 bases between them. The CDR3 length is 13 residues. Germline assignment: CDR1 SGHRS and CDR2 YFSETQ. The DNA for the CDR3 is TGCGCCAGCAGCCTGCGAAAGGGTTATGAGCAGTACTTC. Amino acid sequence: CASSLRKGYEQYF.

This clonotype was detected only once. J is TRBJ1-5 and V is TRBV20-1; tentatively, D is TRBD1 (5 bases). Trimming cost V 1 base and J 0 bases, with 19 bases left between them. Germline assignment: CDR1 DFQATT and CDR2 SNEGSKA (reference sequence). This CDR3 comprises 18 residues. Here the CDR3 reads CSARGSVGVGDSNQPQHF. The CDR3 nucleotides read TGCAGTGCTAGAGGTAGTGTCGGGGTAGGGGATAGCAATCAGCCCCAGCATTTT.

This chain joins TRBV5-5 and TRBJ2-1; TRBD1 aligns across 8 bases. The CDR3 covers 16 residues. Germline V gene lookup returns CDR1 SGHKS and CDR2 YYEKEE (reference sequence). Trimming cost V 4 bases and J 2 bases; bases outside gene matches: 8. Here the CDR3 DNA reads TGTGCCAGCAGCGAAGGACAGGGCGCCGCCTACAATGAGCAGTTCTTC. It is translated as CASSEGQGAAYNEQFF. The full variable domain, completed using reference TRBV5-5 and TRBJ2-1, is DAGVTQSPTHLIKTRGQQVTLRCSPISGHKSVSWYQQVLGQGPQFIFQYYEKEERGRGNFPDRFSARQFPNYSSELNVNALLLGDSALYLCASSEGQGAAYNEQFFGPGTRLTVL.

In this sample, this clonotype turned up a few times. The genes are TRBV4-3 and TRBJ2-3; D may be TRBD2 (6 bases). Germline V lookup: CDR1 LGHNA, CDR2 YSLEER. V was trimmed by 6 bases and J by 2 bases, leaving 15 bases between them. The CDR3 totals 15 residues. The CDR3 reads CASRSRLDPTDTQYF. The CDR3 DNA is TGCGCCAGCAGATCCAGACTAGATCCCACAGATACGCAGTATTTT.

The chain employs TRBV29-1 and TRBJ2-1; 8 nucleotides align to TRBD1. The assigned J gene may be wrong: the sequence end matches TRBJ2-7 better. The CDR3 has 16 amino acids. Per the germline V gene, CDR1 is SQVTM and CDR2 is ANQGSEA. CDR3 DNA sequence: TGCAGCGCCATCATGGACAGGGAGATGCATGGGTACGAGCAGTACTTC. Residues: CSAIMDREMHGYEQYF.